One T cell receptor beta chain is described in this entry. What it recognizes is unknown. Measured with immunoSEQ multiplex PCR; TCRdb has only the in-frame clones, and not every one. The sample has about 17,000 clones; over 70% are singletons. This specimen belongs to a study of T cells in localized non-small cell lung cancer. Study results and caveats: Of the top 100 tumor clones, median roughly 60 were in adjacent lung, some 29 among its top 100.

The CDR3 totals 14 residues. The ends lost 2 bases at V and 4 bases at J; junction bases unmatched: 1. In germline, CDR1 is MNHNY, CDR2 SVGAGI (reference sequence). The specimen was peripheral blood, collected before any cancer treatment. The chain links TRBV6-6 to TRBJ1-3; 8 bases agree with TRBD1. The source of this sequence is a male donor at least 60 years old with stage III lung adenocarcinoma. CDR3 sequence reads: CASSYDRGGNTIYF. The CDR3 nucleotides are TGTGCCAGCAGTTACGACAGGGGAGGAAACACCATATATTTT.